Presented here are 2 T cell receptor beta chains from one specimen sequenced in a study of T cells in Graves' hyperthyroidism and ophthalmopathy. Researchers amplified the TCR beta CDR3 regions from RNA transcripts. In the first-round RT-PCR of the TCR CDR3, the HTBI primer set was used. TCRdb reprocessed the multiplex PCR reads via MiXCR and lists one record per CDR3 protein. The data show 500,000 to 600,000 distinct CDR3 sequences, 46% seen once. The sequencing sample was made of peripheral blood or thyroid tissue (not recorded which). Receptors originate from a woman between 18 and 29 years old with Graves' hyperthyroidism.

The chain couples TRBV7-8 to TRBJ2-7; TRBD2 aligns across 10 bases. After removal of 1 base from V and 0 bases from J, the junction contained 3 bases not matched to a gene. Looked up from germline, CDR1 is SGHVS and CDR2 is FQNEAQ. This CDR3 spans 16 amino acids. Written as DNA, the CDR3 is TGTGCCAGCAGCTTAGAGGCTAGCGGGAGCTCCTACGAGCAGTACTTC. It codes for CASSLEASGSSYEQYF.

This clonotype has at least ten counts. V and J are TRBV9 and TRBJ2-5, with 7 nucleotides matching TRBD2. V was pared by 3 bases and J by 5 bases, with 7 bases of the junction left unmatched. The CDR3 loop spans 14 amino acids. Germline values: CDR1 SGDLS, CDR2 YYNGEE. CDR3 amino acids: CASSEAGPLETQYF. In DNA form, the CDR3 reads TGTGCCAGCAGCGAAGCGGGGCCCCTGGAGACCCAGTACTTC.